Below are 9 T cell receptor beta chains sequenced from a single sample in a study of CD8+ T cells in alopecia areata. Extraction and reverse transcription of RNA yielded cDNA as the sequencing template. Some clones are missing from TCRdb's copy, which holds only in-frame ones; the method was immunoSEQ multiplex PCR. The table has a few hundred thousand clones, under 70% seen once; the top ten hold roughly 1.2%. Described treatment: oral pan-JAK inhibitor, 5-10 mg twice daily. This sample comprised CD4+ T cells sorted from blood, obtained at approximately week 45, from a patient treated with tofacitinib. These TCRs come from a human donor with alopecia areata.

The J gene is TRBJ1-5, the V gene TRBV27; TRBD1 aligns across 9 bases. The CDR3 totals 14 residues. J lost 6 bases, V lost 0 bases, and 0 bases had no gene match. In germline, CDR1 is MNHEY, CDR2 SMNVEV (reference sequence). DNA for the CDR3: TGTGCCAGCAGTTTATCGACAGGGGGTCAGCCCCAGCATTTT. Translated: CASSLSTGGQPQHF.

In this sample, this clone turned up a few times. In DNA form, the CDR3 reads TGTGCCAGCAGCTTAAACAGGGGGACGGGCACAGATACGCAGTATTTT. Translating gives CASSLNRGTGTDTQYF. This chain uses TRBV11-2 with TRBJ2-3, with 8 bases lining up with TRBD1. The CDR3 has 16 amino acids. Trimming at V came to 2 bases and at J to 1 base, leaving 5 bases not matched to a gene. Germline V gene lookup returns CDR1 SGHAT and CDR2 FQNNGV.

CDR3 loop: CASRYLGTADEAFF. CDR3 bases: TGTGCCAGCAGATACCTCGGGACGGCGGATGAAGCTTTCTTT. The rearrangement uses TRBV6-5 and TRBJ1-1; D is possibly TRBD1 (5 bases). Trimming removed 6 bases from V and 7 bases from J, with 18 bases in between. Germline V gene lookup returns CDR1 MNHEY and CDR2 SVGAGI. The CDR3 contains 14 residues.

J is TRBJ2-7 and V is TRBV7-9; D ambiguous. The CDR3 totals 14 residues. Germline V CDR1 and CDR2: SEHNR, FQNEAQ (reference sequence). Trimming left V 1 base short and J 1 base short, with 8 bases between. The CDR3 DNA reads as TGTGCCAGCAGCTTAGATGGCAGTTCCTACGAGCAGTACTTC. Its protein product is CASSLDGSSYEQYF. Full variable domain (remainder filled in from reference TRBV7-9 and TRBJ2-7): DTGVSQNPRHKITKRGQNVTFRCDPISEHNRLYWYRQTLGQGPEFLTYFQNEAQLEKSRLLSDRFSAERPKGSFSTLEIQRTEQGDSAMYLCASSLDGSSYEQYFGPGTRLTVT.

The chain combines TRBV29-1 with TRBJ2-1; tentatively, D is TRBD1 (7 bases). Germline V lookup: CDR1 SQVTM, CDR2 ANQGSEA. Trimming took off 5 bases at V and 3 bases at J, with 8 bases between the two ends. The CDR3 runs 12 residues. The CDR3 is CSVQGGYNEQFF. DNA of the CDR3: TGCAGCGTTCAGGGGGGCTACAATGAGCAGTTCTTC.

V gene TRBV6-1 combines with J gene TRBJ1-2; D is ambiguous. Trimming took 3 bases from V and 8 from J, leaving 16 bases between them. Germline CDR1 reads MNHNS; CDR2 reads SASEGT. The CDR3 has 14 amino acids. The CDR3 region is CASSESGGLKGYTF. The CDR3, as DNA: TGTGCCAGCAGTGAGTCGGGTGGTCTGAAAGGCTACACCTTC.

The chain employs TRBV19 and TRBJ2-2; possibly TRBD2 for D (6 bases). The CDR3 contains 14 residues. V was clipped by 6 bases and J by 1 base, with 9 bases between them. Germline V lookup: CDR1 LNHDA, CDR2 SQIVND (reference sequence). Written as DNA, the CDR3 is TGTGCCAGTAGGAGAGCGGGGAACACCGGGGAGCTGTTTTTT. Translated: CASRRAGNTGELFF. Complete variable domain (other parts from reference TRBV19 and TRBJ2-2): DGGITQSPKYLFRKEGQNVTLSCEQNLNHDAMYWYRQDPGQGLRLIYYSQIVNDFQKGDIAEGYSVSREKKESFPLTVTSAQKNPTAFYLCASRRAGNTGELFFGEGSRLTVL.

This chain connects TRBV5-1 to TRBJ1-1; D is undetermined. Per the germline V gene, CDR1 is SGHRS and CDR2 is YFSETQ. This CDR3 is 15 amino acids long. Between the trimmed V and J ends, which lost 1 base and 0 bases, there was a span of 10 bases. The CDR3 protein is CASSLSGSMNTEAFF. The DNA of the CDR3 is TGCGCCAGCAGCTTGTCGGGCAGCATGAACACTGAAGCTTTCTTT.

The chain carries TRBV30 and TRBJ2-2, with no clear D. This CDR3 contains 15 residues. Germline V gives CDR1 GTSNPN, CDR2 SVGIG (reference sequence). Trimming removed 2 bases from V and 0 bases from J, with 10 bases in between. The CDR3 region has the DNA TGTGCCTGGAGTCCGGAGAAATCGAACACCGGGGAGCTGTTTTTT. Translation gives CAWSPEKSNTGELFF.